The rows below give T cell receptor beta chains drawn from one sample of a study of shared T cell receptors in the human thymus. Sequenced by immunoSEQ multiplex PCR; TCRdb stores in-frame clones only, minus some. The profile covers hundreds of thousands of clones, with more than 70% appearing a single time and roughly 0.0094% taken by the ten largest. This sample was shared with a second study, whose subject was human thymus T cells.

Sample: thymocytes. The receptors here all came from a boy in the first two years of life with a congenital heart defect. The CDR3 runs from the conserved cysteine through the conserved F or W. A D gene is named only where the DNA matches it firmly. Part of the rows lack a size; the others show once, few, many or a class for expanded clones.

J gene: TRBJ1-2
D gene: -
clone size: few
V gene: TRBV28
CDR3 protein: CASITSRGGYGYTF
CDR3 DNA: TGTGCCAGCATTACCTCGCGGGGTGGGTATGGCTACACCTTC

J gene: TRBJ2-7
D gene: TRBD2
clone size: once
V gene: TRBV18
CDR3 protein: CASSPPDWTSGYEQYF
CDR3 DNA: TGTGCCAGCTCACCTCCTGACTGGACTAGCGGATACGAGCAGTACTTC

J gene: TRBJ2-5
D gene: TRBD2
clone size: -
V gene: TRBV6-1
CDR3 protein: CASPAGGPETQYF
CDR3 DNA: TGTGCCAGCCCAGCGGGGGGGCCGGAGACCCAGTACTTC

J gene: TRBJ1-5
D gene: TRBD1
clone size: -
V gene: TRBV4-1
CDR3 protein: CASSQLQGHQPQHF
CDR3 DNA: TGCGCCAGCAGCCAGTTACAGGGGCATCAGCCCCAGCATTTT

J gene: TRBJ2-5
D gene: TRBD2
clone size: -
V gene: TRBV5-1
CDR3 protein: CASSPCGLAGGCEETQYF
CDR3 DNA: TGCGCCAGCAGCCCATGTGGGTTAGCGGGAGGATGTGAAGAGACCCAGTACTTC

J gene: TRBJ1-1
D gene: -
clone size: -
V gene: TRBV19
CDR3 protein: CASSNRWGDTEAFF
CDR3 DNA: TGTGCCAGTAGCAACCGGTGGGGGGACACTGAAGCTTTCTTT

J gene: TRBJ1-5
D gene: -
clone size: -
V gene: TRBV4-2
CDR3 protein: CASSQVSGDQPQHF
CDR3 DNA: TGTGCCAGCAGCCAAGTATCGGGGGATCAGCCCCAGCATTTT

J gene: TRBJ1-5
D gene: -
clone size: -
V gene: TRBV5-5
CDR3 protein: CASSLEGRFINQPQHF
CDR3 DNA: TGTGCCAGCAGCTTAGAGGGCAGGTTTATCAATCAGCCCCAGCATTTT

J gene: TRBJ1-6
D gene: -
clone size: -
V gene: TRBV28
CDR3 protein: CASSLQGYNSPLHF
CDR3 DNA: TGTGCCAGCAGTTTACAGGGCTATAATTCACCCCTCCACTTT

J gene: TRBJ2-7
D gene: -
clone size: few
V gene: TRBV12-1
CDR3 protein: CASSFDPRDRSPDEQYF
CDR3 DNA: TGTGCCAGCAGCTTTGACCCCCGGGACAGGTCTCCTGACGAGCAGTACTTC

J gene: TRBJ2-6
D gene: -
clone size: few
V gene: TRBV5-6
CDR3 protein: CASSARGSGANVLTF
CDR3 DNA: TGTGCCAGCAGCGCTCGAGGCTCTGGGGCCAACGTCCTGACTTTC

J gene: TRBJ2-1
D gene: TRBD2
clone size: once
V gene: TRBV15
CDR3 protein: CATSRDNGGMGEQFF
CDR3 DNA: TGTGCCACCAGCAGAGATAACGGGGGGATGGGTGAGCAGTTCTTC

J gene: TRBJ1-5
D gene: TRBD1
clone size: -
V gene: TRBV19
CDR3 protein: CASSSTGVVGNQPQHF
CDR3 DNA: TGTGCCAGTAGCTCGACAGGGGTGGTAGGCAATCAGCCCCAGCATTTT

J gene: TRBJ2-2
D gene: -
clone size: once
V gene: TRBV4-3
CDR3 protein: CASSQDKRENTGELFF
CDR3 DNA: TGCGCCAGCAGCCAAGATAAACGGGAGAACACCGGGGAGCTGTTTTTT

J gene: TRBJ2-5
D gene: -
clone size: few
V gene: TRBV19
CDR3 protein: CASGRVSQETQYF
CDR3 DNA: TGTGCCAGTGGGAGAGTCAGCCAAGAGACCCAGTACTTC

J gene: TRBJ2-3
D gene: TRBD1
clone size: once
V gene: TRBV27
CDR3 protein: CASSPVPNSGQGAVCTDTQYF
CDR3 DNA: TGTGCCAGCAGTCCGGTACCGAACTCCGGGCAGGGGGCCGTTTGCACAGATACGCAGTATTTT

J gene: TRBJ2-7
D gene: -
clone size: -
V gene: TRBV7-2
CDR3 protein: CASSQGPCEQYF
CDR3 DNA: TGTGCCAGCAGCCAGGGGCCCTGCGAGCAGTACTTC

J gene: TRBJ2-2
D gene: TRBD2
clone size: -
V gene: TRBV30
CDR3 protein: CACTSENTGELFF
CDR3 DNA: TGTGCCTGTACTAGCGAAAACACCGGGGAGCTGTTTTTT

J gene: TRBJ2-1
D gene: TRBD2
clone size: -
V gene: TRBV29-1
CDR3 protein: CSVGRTSGGIYNEQFF
CDR3 DNA: TGCAGCGTTGGAAGGACTAGCGGGGGAATCTACAATGAGCAGTTCTTC

J gene: TRBJ2-7
D gene: -
clone size: -
V gene: TRBV4-3
CDR3 protein: CASSHGPVSRLSRADEQYF
CDR3 DNA: TGCGCCAGCAGCCACGGGCCGGTTTCTCGGCTTAGTCGAGCGGACGAGCAGTACTTC

J gene: TRBJ1-5
D gene: -
clone size: -
V gene: TRBV19
CDR3 protein: CASSIVGTQGKGNQPQHF
CDR3 DNA: TGTGCCAGTAGTATAGTAGGCACCCAGGGGAAGGGCAATCAGCCCCAGCATTTT

J gene: TRBJ2-2
D gene: -
clone size: -
V gene: TRBV30
CDR3 protein: CAWSPLPSGRNTGELFF
CDR3 DNA: TGTGCCTGGAGCCCGCTCCCCTCTGGCCGAAACACCGGGGAGCTGTTTTTT

J gene: TRBJ1-3
D gene: TRBD1
clone size: once
V gene: TRBV14
CDR3 protein: CASSQGQYQTGYSGNTIYF
CDR3 DNA: TGTGCCAGCAGCCAAGGCCAATACCAGACAGGGTACTCTGGAAACACCATATATTTT

J gene: TRBJ2-2
D gene: TRBD2
clone size: -
V gene: TRBV5-1
CDR3 protein: CASSAGTSGGPNTGELFF
CDR3 DNA: TGCGCCAGCAGCGCCGGGACTAGCGGGGGCCCTAACACCGGGGAGCTGTTTTTT

J gene: TRBJ2-7
D gene: TRBD1
clone size: -
V gene: TRBV5-1
CDR3 protein: CASSWGQGFGYEQYF
CDR3 DNA: TGCGCCAGCAGCTGGGGACAGGGCTTCGGCTACGAGCAGTACTTC

J gene: TRBJ1-3
D gene: TRBD1
clone size: -
V gene: TRBV7-6
CDR3 protein: CASSYRGPGNHSGNTIYF
CDR3 DNA: TGTGCCAGCAGCTACAGGGGGCCCGGCAACCACTCTGGAAACACCATATATTTT

J gene: TRBJ1-5
D gene: -
clone size: -
V gene: TRBV30
CDR3 protein: CAWGRGIDQPQHF
CDR3 DNA: TGTGCCTGGGGGAGGGGGATCGATCAGCCCCAGCATTTT

J gene: TRBJ2-1
D gene: TRBD2
clone size: -
V gene: TRBV5-1
CDR3 protein: CASSPGLAGGGNEQFF
CDR3 DNA: TGCGCCAGCAGCCCGGGACTAGCGGGGGGTGGGAATGAGCAGTTCTTC

J gene: TRBJ1-4
D gene: -
clone size: -
V gene: TRBV7-2
CDR3 protein: CASSSHRVRWEKLFF
CDR3 DNA: TGTGCCAGCAGCTCCCACAGGGTTCGGTGGGAAAAACTGTTTTTT

J gene: TRBJ2-1
D gene: -
clone size: -
V gene: TRBV5-1
CDR3 protein: CASSLFRGSSYNEQFF
CDR3 DNA: TGCGCCAGCAGCTTGTTTCGGGGGAGCTCCTACAATGAGCAGTTCTTC

J gene: TRBJ2-1
D gene: -
clone size: -
V gene: TRBV7-6
CDR3 protein: CASSLSSARVSSYNEQFF
CDR3 DNA: TGTGCCAGCAGCTTAAGCTCGGCCCGGGTTAGCTCCTACAATGAGCAGTTCTTC

J gene: TRBJ1-5
D gene: -
clone size: -
V gene: TRBV11-2
CDR3 protein: CASSSRGGGQPQHF
CDR3 DNA: TGTGCCAGCAGCTCCCGGGGGGGCGGTCAGCCCCAGCATTTT

J gene: TRBJ1-6
D gene: TRBD1
clone size: -
V gene: TRBV4-3
CDR3 protein: CASSHLGMRTGDPKGNSPLHF
CDR3 DNA: TGCGCCAGCAGCCATCTGGGTATGCGGACAGGGGATCCCAAGGGAAATTCACCCCTCCACTTT

J gene: TRBJ1-2
D gene: -
clone size: -
V gene: TRBV7-2
CDR3 protein: CASAEGRANYGYTF
CDR3 DNA: TGTGCCAGCGCGGAGGGTCGAGCTAACTATGGCTACACCTTC

J gene: TRBJ2-3
D gene: -
clone size: -
V gene: TRBV5-6
CDR3 protein: CASSSPGRGGDTQYF
CDR3 DNA: TGTGCCAGCAGCTCCCCGGGGAGGGGGGGAGATACGCAGTATTTT

J gene: TRBJ2-7
D gene: -
clone size: few
V gene: TRBV4-3
CDR3 protein: CASSQDLDFEEPSYEQYF
CDR3 DNA: TGCGCCAGCAGCCAAGATCTGGACTTCGAGGAGCCCTCCTACGAGCAGTACTTC

J gene: TRBJ2-7
D gene: TRBD2
clone size: -
V gene: TRBV27
CDR3 protein: CASSRGGYF
CDR3 DNA: TGTGCCAGCAGTCGGGGGGGGTACTTC

J gene: TRBJ2-1
D gene: TRBD2
clone size: -
V gene: TRBV10-3
CDR3 protein: CAISGAGEYNEQFF
CDR3 DNA: TGTGCCATCAGCGGAGCGGGGGAATACAATGAGCAGTTCTTC

J gene: TRBJ1-5
D gene: -
clone size: -
V gene: TRBV4-1
CDR3 protein: CASSQDTWAGGQPQHF
CDR3 DNA: TGCGCCAGCAGCCAAGATACGTGGGCAGGTGGTCAGCCCCAGCATTTT

J gene: TRBJ1-6
D gene: -
clone size: once
V gene: TRBV19
CDR3 protein: CASSIDRQHHYNSPLHF
CDR3 DNA: TGTGCCAGTAGTATCGATCGACAGCACCATTATAATTCACCCCTCCACTTT

J gene: TRBJ1-6
D gene: -
clone size: -
V gene: TRBV4-3
CDR3 protein: CASSQAQGWSPLHF
CDR3 DNA: TGCGCCAGCAGCCAAGCGCAGGGGTGGTCACCCCTCCACTTT

J gene: TRBJ1-1
D gene: -
clone size: once
V gene: TRBV28
CDR3 protein: CASSKAGATLYEAFF
CDR3 DNA: TGTGCCAGCAGTAAGGCAGGGGCCACGCTATATGAAGCTTTCTTT

J gene: TRBJ1-2
D gene: TRBD1
clone size: -
V gene: TRBV10-1
CDR3 protein: CASSPGTAYGYTF
CDR3 DNA: TGCGCCAGCAGTCCCGGGACAGCCTATGGCTACACCTTC

J gene: TRBJ2-7
D gene: -
clone size: -
V gene: TRBV9
CDR3 protein: CASSGSGHHEQYF
CDR3 DNA: TGTGCCAGCAGCGGGAGCGGGCACCACGAGCAGTACTTC

J gene: TRBJ2-1
D gene: TRBD2
clone size: -
V gene: TRBV2
CDR3 protein: CASSSSGGNNEQFF
CDR3 DNA: TGTGCCAGCAGTTCTAGCGGGGGTAACAATGAGCAGTTCTTC

J gene: TRBJ2-2
D gene: TRBD2
clone size: few
V gene: TRBV5-4
CDR3 protein: CASSLPGLAANTGELFF
CDR3 DNA: TGTGCCAGCAGCTTGCCGGGACTAGCGGCGAACACCGGGGAGCTGTTTTTT

J gene: TRBJ1-1
D gene: -
clone size: -
V gene: TRBV30
CDR3 protein: CAWSVPVDTEAFF
CDR3 DNA: TGTGCCTGGAGTGTCCCGGTGGACACTGAAGCTTTCTTT

J gene: TRBJ2-6
D gene: TRBD1
clone size: -
V gene: TRBV6-1
CDR3 protein: CASSGKTGEPHSGANVLTF
CDR3 DNA: TGTGCCAGCAGTGGGAAAACAGGGGAACCTCACTCTGGGGCCAACGTCCTGACTTTC

J gene: TRBJ2-2
D gene: TRBD2
clone size: -
V gene: TRBV12-5
CDR3 protein: CASGLVRREEATGELFF
CDR3 DNA: TGTGCTAGTGGTTTGGTACGACGGGAGGAAGCAACCGGGGAGCTGTTTTTT

J gene: TRBJ1-6
D gene: -
clone size: once
V gene: TRBV5-1
CDR3 protein: CASSRAGTRDSPLHF
CDR3 DNA: TGCGCCAGCAGCAGGGCCGGGACACGCGATTCACCCCTCCACTTT

J gene: TRBJ2-2
D gene: -
clone size: -
V gene: TRBV6-1
CDR3 protein: CASFPPAANTGELFF
CDR3 DNA: TGTGCCAGCTTTCCACCAGCGGCGAACACCGGGGAGCTGTTTTTT

J gene: TRBJ2-7
D gene: -
clone size: -
V gene: TRBV28
CDR3 protein: CASSYPRAGDTAYEQYF
CDR3 DNA: TGTGCCAGCAGCTATCCCCGGGCGGGCGATACCGCCTACGAGCAGTACTTC

J gene: TRBJ2-2
D gene: TRBD2
clone size: -
V gene: TRBV2
CDR3 protein: CASSEGSGELLTGELFF
CDR3 DNA: TGTGCCAGCAGTGAGGGGAGCGGGGAGTTACTCACCGGGGAGCTGTTTTTT

J gene: TRBJ2-7
D gene: TRBD1
clone size: -
V gene: TRBV23-1
CDR3 protein: CASSQSSHPGQALYEQYF
CDR3 DNA: TGCGCCAGCAGTCAATCTTCCCATCCGGGACAGGCCTTATACGAGCAGTACTTC

J gene: TRBJ1-1
D gene: -
clone size: -
V gene: TRBV15
CDR3 protein: CATSRDEGPEAFF
CDR3 DNA: TGTGCCACCAGCAGAGACGAGGGCCCTGAAGCTTTCTTT

J gene: TRBJ1-2
D gene: TRBD1
clone size: -
V gene: TRBV5-1
CDR3 protein: CASTSGQGPGYTF
CDR3 DNA: TGCGCCAGCACCTCGGGACAGGGGCCTGGCTACACCTTC

J gene: TRBJ1-5
D gene: TRBD1
clone size: -
V gene: TRBV19
CDR3 protein: CASRTGTGVAQPQHF
CDR3 DNA: TGTGCCAGTAGAACCGGGACAGGGGTCGCTCAGCCCCAGCATTTT